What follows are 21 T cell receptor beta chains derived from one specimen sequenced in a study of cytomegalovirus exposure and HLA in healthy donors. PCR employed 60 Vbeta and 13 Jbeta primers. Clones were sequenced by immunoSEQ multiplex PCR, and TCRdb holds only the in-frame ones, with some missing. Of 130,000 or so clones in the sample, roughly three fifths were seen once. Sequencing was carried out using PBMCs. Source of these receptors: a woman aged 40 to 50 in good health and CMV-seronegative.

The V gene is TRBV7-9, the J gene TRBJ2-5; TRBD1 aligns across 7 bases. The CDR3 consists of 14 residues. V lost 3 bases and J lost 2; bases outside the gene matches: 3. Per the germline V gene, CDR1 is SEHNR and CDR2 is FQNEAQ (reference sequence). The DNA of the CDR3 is TGTGCCAGCAGCTTCCGGGACAGTCAAGAGACCCAGTACTTC. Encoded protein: CASSFRDSQETQYF.

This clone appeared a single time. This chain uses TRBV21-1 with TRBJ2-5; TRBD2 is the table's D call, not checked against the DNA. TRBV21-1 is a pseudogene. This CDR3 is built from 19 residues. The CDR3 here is CASSKAAGAGGPGTETQYF. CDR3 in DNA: TGTGCCAGCAGCAAAGCGGCTGGAGCGGGGGGGCCGGGTACAGAGACCCAGTACTTC.

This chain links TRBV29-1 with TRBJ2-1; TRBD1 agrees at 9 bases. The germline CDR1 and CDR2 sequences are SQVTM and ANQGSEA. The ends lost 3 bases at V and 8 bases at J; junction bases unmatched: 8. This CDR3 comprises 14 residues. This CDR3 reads CSVDRTGVSYEQFF. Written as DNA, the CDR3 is TGCAGCGTTGACCGGACAGGGGTCTCGTATGAGCAGTTCTTC.

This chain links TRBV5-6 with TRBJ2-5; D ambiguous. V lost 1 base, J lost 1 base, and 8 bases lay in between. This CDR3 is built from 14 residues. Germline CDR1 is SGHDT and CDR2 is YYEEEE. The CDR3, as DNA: TGTGCCAGCAGCTTGCAACAATTCCAAGAGACCCAGTACTTC. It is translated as CASSLQQFQETQYF.

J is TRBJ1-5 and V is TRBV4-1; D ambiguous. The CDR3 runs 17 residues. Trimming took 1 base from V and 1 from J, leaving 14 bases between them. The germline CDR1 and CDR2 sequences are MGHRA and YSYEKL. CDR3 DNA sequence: TGCGCCAGCAGCCAAGGGAGTAGGATGCTCAGCAATCAGCCCCAGCATTTT. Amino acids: CASSQGSRMLSNQPQHF.

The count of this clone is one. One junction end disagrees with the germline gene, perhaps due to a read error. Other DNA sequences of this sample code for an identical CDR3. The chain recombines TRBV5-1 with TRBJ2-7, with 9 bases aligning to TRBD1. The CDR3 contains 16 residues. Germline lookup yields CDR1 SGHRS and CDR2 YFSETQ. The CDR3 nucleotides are TGTGCCAGCAGCCAATCCACAGGGGGCAGGTCCTACGAGCAGTACTTC. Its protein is CASSQSTGGRSYEQYF.

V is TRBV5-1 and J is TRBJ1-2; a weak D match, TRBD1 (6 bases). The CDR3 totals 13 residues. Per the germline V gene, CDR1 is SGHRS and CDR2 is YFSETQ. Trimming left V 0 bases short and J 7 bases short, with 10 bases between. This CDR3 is CASSLGAGAGYTF. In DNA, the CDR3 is TGCGCCAGCAGCTTGGGGGCAGGGGCTGGCTACACCTTC.

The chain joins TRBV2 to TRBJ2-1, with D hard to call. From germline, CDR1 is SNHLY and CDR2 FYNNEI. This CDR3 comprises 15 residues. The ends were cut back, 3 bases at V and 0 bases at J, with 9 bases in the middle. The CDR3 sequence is CASSDVLSSYNEQFF. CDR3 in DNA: TGTGCCAGCAGTGATGTCCTTAGCTCCTACAATGAGCAGTTCTTC.

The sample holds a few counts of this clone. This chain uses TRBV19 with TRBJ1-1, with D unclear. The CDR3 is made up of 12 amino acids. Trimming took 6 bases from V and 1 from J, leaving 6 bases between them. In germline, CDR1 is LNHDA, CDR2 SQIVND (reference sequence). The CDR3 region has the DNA TGTGCCAGTAGGTCAGAGAACACTGAAGCTTTCTTT. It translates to CASRSENTEAFF.

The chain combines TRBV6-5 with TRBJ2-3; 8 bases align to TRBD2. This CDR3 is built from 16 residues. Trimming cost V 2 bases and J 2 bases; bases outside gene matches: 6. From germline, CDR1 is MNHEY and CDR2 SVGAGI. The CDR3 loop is CASSYLGGGNTDTQYF. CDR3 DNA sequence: TGTGCCAGCAGTTACCTTGGCGGGGGGAACACAGATACGCAGTATTTT.

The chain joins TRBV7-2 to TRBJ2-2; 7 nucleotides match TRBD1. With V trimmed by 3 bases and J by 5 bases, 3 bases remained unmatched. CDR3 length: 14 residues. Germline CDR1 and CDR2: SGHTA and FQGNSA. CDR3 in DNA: TGTGCCAGCAGCTTTCAACAGGGGACCGGGGAGCTGTTTTTT. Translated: CASSFQQGTGELFF.

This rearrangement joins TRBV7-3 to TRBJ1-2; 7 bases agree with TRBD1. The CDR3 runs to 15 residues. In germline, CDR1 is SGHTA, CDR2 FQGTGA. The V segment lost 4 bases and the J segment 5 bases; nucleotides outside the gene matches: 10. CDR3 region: CASSYTGQRVYGYTF. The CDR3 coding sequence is TGTGCCAGCAGCTACACGGGACAGAGAGTTTATGGCTACACCTTC.

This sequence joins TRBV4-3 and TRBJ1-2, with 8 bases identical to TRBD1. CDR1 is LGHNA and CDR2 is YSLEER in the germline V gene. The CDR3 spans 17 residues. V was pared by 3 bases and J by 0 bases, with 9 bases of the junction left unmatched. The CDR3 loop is CASSQILLTGANYGYTF. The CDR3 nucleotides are TGCGCCAGCAGCCAGATTCTACTGACAGGGGCTAACTATGGCTACACCTTC.

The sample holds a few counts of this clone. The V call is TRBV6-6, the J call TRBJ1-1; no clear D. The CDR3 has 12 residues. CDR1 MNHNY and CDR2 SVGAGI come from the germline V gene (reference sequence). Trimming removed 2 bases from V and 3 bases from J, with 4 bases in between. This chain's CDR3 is CASSYPYTEAFF. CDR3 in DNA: TGTGCCAGCAGTTACCCCTACACTGAAGCTTTCTTT.

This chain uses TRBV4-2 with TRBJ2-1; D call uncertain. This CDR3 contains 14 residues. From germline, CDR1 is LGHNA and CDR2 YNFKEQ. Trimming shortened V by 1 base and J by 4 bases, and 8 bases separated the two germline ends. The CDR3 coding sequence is TGTGCCAGCAGCCAAGTTTTAGTTTACAATGAGCAGTTCTTC. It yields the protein CASSQVLVYNEQFF.

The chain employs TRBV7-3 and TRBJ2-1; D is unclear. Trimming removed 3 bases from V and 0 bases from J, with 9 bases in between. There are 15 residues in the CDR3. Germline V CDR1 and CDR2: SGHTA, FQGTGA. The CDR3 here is CASSLRLSSYNEQFF. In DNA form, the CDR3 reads TGTGCCAGCAGCTTGAGGCTAAGCTCCTACAATGAGCAGTTCTTC.

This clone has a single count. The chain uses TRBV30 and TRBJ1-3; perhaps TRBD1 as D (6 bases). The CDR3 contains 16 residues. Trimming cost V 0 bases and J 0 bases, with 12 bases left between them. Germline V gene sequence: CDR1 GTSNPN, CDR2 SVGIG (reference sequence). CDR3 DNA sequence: TGTGCCTGGAGTGTACCCGGACAGAGCTCTGGAAACACCATATATTTT. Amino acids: CAWSVPGQSSGNTIYF. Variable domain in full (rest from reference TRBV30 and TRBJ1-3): SQTIHQWPATLVQPVGSPLSLECTVEGTSNPNLYWYRQAAGRGLQLLFYSVGIGQISSEVPQNLSASRPQDRQFILSSKKLLLSDSGFYLCAWSVPGQSSGNTIYFGEGSWLTVV.

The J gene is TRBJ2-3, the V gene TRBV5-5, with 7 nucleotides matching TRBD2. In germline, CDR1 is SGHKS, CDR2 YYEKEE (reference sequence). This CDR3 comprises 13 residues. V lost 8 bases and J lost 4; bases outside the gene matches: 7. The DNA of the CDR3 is TGTGCCAGTGGAGCGGGGTTCGCAGATACGCAGTATTTT. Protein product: CASGAGFADTQYF.

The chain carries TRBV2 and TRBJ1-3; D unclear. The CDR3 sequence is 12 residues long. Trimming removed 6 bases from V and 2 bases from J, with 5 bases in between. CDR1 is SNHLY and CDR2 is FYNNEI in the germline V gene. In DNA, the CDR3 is TGTGCCAGCAGCGGGGCTGGAAACACCATATATTTT. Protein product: CASSGAGNTIYF.

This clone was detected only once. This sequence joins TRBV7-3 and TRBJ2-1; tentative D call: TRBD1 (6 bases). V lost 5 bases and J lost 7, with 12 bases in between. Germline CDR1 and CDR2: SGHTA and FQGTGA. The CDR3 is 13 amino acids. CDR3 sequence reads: CASSVQGGNEQFF. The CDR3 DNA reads TGTGCCAGCAGCGTACAGGGTGGGAATGAGCAGTTCTTC.

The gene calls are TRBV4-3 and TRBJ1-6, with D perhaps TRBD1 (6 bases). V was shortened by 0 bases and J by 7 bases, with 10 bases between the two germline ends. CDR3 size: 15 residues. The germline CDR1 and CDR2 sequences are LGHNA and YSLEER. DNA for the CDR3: TGCGCCAGCAGCCAAGAGTACAGGGCGAATTCACCCCTCCACTTT. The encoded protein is CASSQEYRANSPLHF.